Listed here are 22 T cell receptor beta chains from one sample, sequenced in a study of cytomegalovirus exposure and HLA in healthy donors. Primers included in the PCR were 60 Vbeta and 13 Jbeta primers. TCRdb's table, derived via immunoSEQ multiplex PCR, lists solely in-frame clones and lacks some. The sample includes 160,000 or so clones. The sequenced sample was PBMCs. These receptors all stem from a man aged 25-40 years in good health and CMV-seronegative.

This rearrangement joins TRBV7-8 to TRBJ1-2; 7 positions match TRBD1. Germline V lookup: CDR1 SGHVS, CDR2 FQNEAQ. Losses at the gene ends were 5 bases for V and 3 bases for J; bases not matched to a gene: 6. The CDR3 has 14 residues. This chain's CDR3 is CASSPRDSHYGYTF. The DNA of the CDR3 is TGTGCCAGCAGCCCCAGGGACAGCCACTATGGCTACACCTTC.

The chain links TRBV12-1 to TRBJ1-5; the DNA was not used to check the table's D call, TRBD1. TRBV12-1 is assigned pseudogene status. This CDR3 contains 15 residues. The DNA of the CDR3 is TGTGCCAGCAGCTGTGACAGGGACGACAATCAGCCCCAGCATTTT. Residues: CASSCDRDDNQPQHF.

The rearrangement links TRBV7-2 to TRBJ2-7, with D maybe TRBD2 (6 bases). Trimming took 3 bases from V and 2 from J, leaving 14 bases between them. CDR1 is SGHTA, CDR2 FQGNSA, per germline. The CDR3 is made up of 15 amino acids. The CDR3, as DNA: TGTGCCAGCAGCTTTCCGGGAGACCCCCCCTACGAGCAGTACTTC. Translation gives CASSFPGDPPYEQYF.

The chain is built from TRBV4-1 and TRBJ2-2, with TRBD1 matching over 11 bases. This CDR3 has 16 amino acids. The V and J ends lost 4 bases and 3 bases, in that order; junction bases with no gene match: 4. Germline assignment: CDR1 MGHRA and CDR2 YSYEKL. CDR3 bases: TGCGCCAGCAGCCGTGGACAGGGGGCCGACACCGGGGAGCTGTTTTTT. As protein: CASSRGQGADTGELFF.

V usage is TRBV7-8 and J usage is TRBJ2-1, with 15 bases lining up with TRBD2. Trimming at V came to 2 bases and at J to 7 bases, leaving 6 bases not matched to a gene. This CDR3 comprises 17 residues. Germline lookup yields CDR1 SGHVS and CDR2 FQNEAQ. Here the CDR3 reads CASSLFPGTSGRNEQFF. CDR3 DNA sequence: TGTGCCAGCAGCTTATTCCCCGGGACTAGCGGGAGGAATGAGCAGTTCTTC. The variable domain in full, with the rest retrieved from reference TRBV7-8 and TRBJ2-1, is GAGVSQSPRYKVAKRGQDVALRCDPISGHVSLFWYQQALGQGPEFLTYFQNEAQLDKSGLPSDRFFAERPEGSVSTLKIQRTQQEDSAVYLCASSLFPGTSGRNEQFFGPGTRLTVL.

The V call is TRBV11-2, the J call TRBJ2-2, with 8 bases aligning to TRBD2. Germline CDR1 reads SGHAT; CDR2 reads FQNNGV. V dropped 4 bases and J dropped 6; count of bases not matched to a gene: 13. The CDR3 sequence is 17 residues long. CDR3 residues: CASSSPGVAGIPGELFF. The CDR3 region has the DNA TGTGCCAGCAGCTCCCCCGGGGTAGCGGGAATCCCCGGGGAGCTGTTTTTT.

J is TRBJ2-7 and V is TRBV19; possibly TRBD2 for D (6 bases). The germline V gene has CDR1 LNHDA and CDR2 SQIVND (reference sequence). Between the trimmed V and J ends, which lost 3 bases and 7 bases, there was a span of 25 bases. This CDR3 contains 17 residues. The chain's CDR3 is CASSILLAAGPEGEQYF. The CDR3 nucleotides read TGTGCCAGTAGTATCTTACTAGCAGCCGGCCCTGAGGGGGAGCAGTACTTC.

The chain is built from TRBV7-9 and TRBJ2-2; D remains ambiguous. Germline values: CDR1 SEHNR, CDR2 FQNEAQ (reference sequence). V was pared by 8 bases and J by 6 bases, with 4 bases between. The CDR3 consists of 10 residues. CDR3 nucleotides: TGTGCCAGCTATTCCGGGGAGCTGTTTTTT. Amino acid sequence: CASYSGELFF.

J is TRBJ1-4 and V is TRBV28; D remains ambiguous. With 6 bases removed from V and 8 bases from J, the gap between germline ends came to 10 bases. CDR1 is MDHEN and CDR2 is SYDVKM in the germline V gene. The CDR3 has 12 amino acids. CDR3 bases: TGTGCCAGCAGCAGATTCAAAGAAAAACTGTTTTTT. Encoded protein: CASSRFKEKLFF.

The chain combines TRBV30 with TRBJ2-3; tentatively, D is TRBD2 (6 bases). This CDR3 contains 14 residues. The germline CDR1 and CDR2 sequences are GTSNPN and SVGIG (reference sequence). V lost 5 bases and J 5 bases, leaving 17 bases between the germline ends. The CDR3 DNA reads TGTGCCTGGGGCGGCGCCGGGAGAGGAGATACGCAGTATTTT. This gives the protein CAWGGAGRGDTQYF.

The chain carries TRBV18 and TRBJ1-2; D may be TRBD1 (5 bases). The V end lost 9 bases, the J end lost 3 bases, and 17 bases lay between the germline ends. The V gene's germline CDR1 is KGHSH and CDR2 LQKENI. The CDR3 loop spans 14 amino acids. The CDR3 DNA reads as TGTGCCAGTTCCTCGGGGGGTAATGACTATGGCTACACCTTC. Translation: CASSSGGNDYGYTF.

In the case of this clone: The junction shows a germline mismatch at one end, possibly a read error. The chain recombines TRBV4-1 with TRBJ2-1; D perhaps matches TRBD1 (6 bases). CDR3 length equals 14 residues. Per the germline V gene, CDR1 is MGHRA and CDR2 is YSYEKL. For the CDR3, the DNA is TGCGTCAGCAGCCCAGGGGACTCCTACAATGAGCAGTTCTTC. It yields the protein CVSSPGDSYNEQFF.

The chain carries TRBV30 and TRBJ2-7; D is possibly TRBD1 (7 bases). CDR1 is GTSNPN, CDR2 SVGIG, per germline (reference sequence). The germline V and J ends were trimmed by 3 bases and 6 bases, with 15 bases remaining between them. The CDR3 loop spans 13 amino acids. The chain's CDR3 is CAWREGARTEQYF. CDR3 nucleotide sequence: TGTGCCTGGAGGGAGGGGGCAAGGACCGAGCAGTACTTC. The full variable domain, completed using reference TRBV30 and TRBJ2-7, is SQTIHQWPATLVQPVGSPLSLECTVEGTSNPNLYWYRQAAGRGLQLLFYSVGIGQISSEVPQNLSASRPQDRQFILSSKKLLLSDSGFYLCAWREGARTEQYFGPGTRLTVT.

This chain links TRBV5-1 with TRBJ2-7; 8 bases match TRBD1. The trim removed 0 bases at V and 4 bases at J, leaving 3 bases unmatched. CDR3 length equals 14 residues. Germline CDR1 SGHRS, CDR2 YFSETQ. The CDR3 sequence: CASSLVRGPYEQYF. The CDR3 nucleotides are TGCGCCAGCAGCTTGGTCAGGGGGCCATACGAGCAGTACTTC.

The V call is TRBV5-1, the J call TRBJ2-1; 13 bases fit TRBD2. V was clipped by 4 bases and J by 0 bases; unmatched bases: 10. Germline CDR1 reads SGHRS; CDR2 reads YFSETQ. The CDR3 consists of 19 residues. CDR3 in DNA: TGCGCCAGCAGCCCGATCGGGACTAGCGGGGTTAGCTCCTACAATGAGCAGTTCTTC. It translates to CASSPIGTSGVSSYNEQFF.

The chain is built from TRBV19 and TRBJ1-5, with D hard to call. The ends were cut back, 7 bases at V and 2 bases at J, with 15 bases in the middle. CDR3 length: 15 residues. Per germline, CDR1 LNHDA and CDR2 SQIVND (reference sequence). The CDR3 is CASTPPGRGNQPQHF. The DNA of the CDR3 is TGTGCCAGTACCCCCCCTGGGAGGGGCAATCAGCCCCAGCATTTT.

The gene calls are TRBV25-1 and TRBJ2-5, with 7 bases matching TRBD1. Germline lookup yields CDR1 MGHDK and CDR2 SYGVNS. This CDR3 spans 16 amino acids. The ends lost 1 base at V and 9 bases at J; junction bases unmatched: 14. The CDR3 DNA is TGTGCCAGCAGTGAATTGGGGTACAGGGGCTCGGAGGCCCAGTACTTC. Protein sequence: CASSELGYRGSEAQYF.

The V gene is TRBV5-8, the J gene TRBJ1-2; D gene unclear. Germline CDR1 reads SGHTS; CDR2 reads YDEGEE. This CDR3 comprises 15 residues. The germline V and J ends were trimmed by 0 bases and 3 bases, with 12 bases remaining between them. The CDR3 DNA is TGTGCCAGCAGCTTGGGTCGAACTCAGGACTATGGCTACACCTTC. Protein sequence: CASSLGRTQDYGYTF.

The chain employs TRBV4-1 and TRBJ2-4; unclear D gene. CDR3 length equals 15 residues. Trimming removed 2 bases at V and 2 bases at J, with 10 bases between. From germline, CDR1 is MGHRA and CDR2 YSYEKL. CDR3 DNA sequence: TGCGCCAGCAGCCAACTCGTCCGGTCCAAAAACATTCAGTACTTC. Encoded protein: CASSQLVRSKNIQYF.

The chain recombines TRBV7-3 with TRBJ2-5; D is undetermined. With 2 bases removed from V and 5 bases from J, the gap between germline ends came to 12 bases. The CDR3 is made up of 14 amino acids. Germline loops: CDR1 SGHTA, CDR2 FQGTGA. Here the CDR3 reads CASSLLGSTETQYF. CDR3 DNA: TGTGCCAGCAGCTTATTAGGTAGCACGGAGACCCAGTACTTC.

The chain employs TRBV4-2 and TRBJ2-5; no clear D. Trimming took off 2 bases at V and 3 bases at J, with 7 bases between the two ends. This CDR3 is built from 13 residues. Germline CDR1 and CDR2: LGHNA and YNFKEQ. The DNA of the CDR3 is TGTGCCAGCAGCCAAAACTTAGAAGAGACCCAGTACTTC. Its protein product is CASSQNLEETQYF.

The CDR3 DNA reads as TGTGCCAGCAGCCAGCTAGCGGGAGGCAATGAGCAGTTCTTC. Its protein is CASSQLAGGNEQFF. V gene TRBV7-9 combines with J gene TRBJ2-1; 11 positions match TRBD2. The CDR3 consists of 14 residues. V shed 5 bases, J shed 6 bases, and the junction held 3 bases outside the gene matches. Germline assignment: CDR1 SEHNR and CDR2 FQNEAQ (reference sequence).